The 30 T cell receptor beta chains in this list originate from one sample, sequenced in a study of Ad26.COV2.S vaccination and SARS-CoV-2 variants. Libraries were prepared by immunoSEQ multiplex PCR; TCRdb keeps only in-frame clonotypes and omits some of them. The sample has fewer than 150,000 clones; 86% are singletons. The specimen comprised peripheral blood, sampled after recovery from COVID-19. These TCRs come from a human donor who had recovered from COVID-19.

The genes are TRBV19 and TRBJ1-3, with TRBD1 as a possible D gene (6 bases). In germline, CDR1 is LNHDA, CDR2 SQIVND (reference sequence). The V and J ends lost 6 bases and 2 bases respectively, with 11 bases between them. The CDR3 consists of 14 residues. The CDR3 is CASSTTGTGNTIYF. In DNA form, the CDR3 reads TGTGCCAGTAGCACTACAGGGACTGGAAACACCATATATTTT.

This clone was recorded once. The rearrangement links TRBV7-2 to TRBJ2-1, with D tentatively TRBD1 (6 bases). Germline CDR1 reads SGHTA; CDR2 reads FQGNSA. The CDR3 extends over 13 amino acids. The ends were cut back, 5 bases at V and 5 bases at J, with 10 bases in the middle. The CDR3 loop is CASSTRQDNEQFF. For the CDR3, the DNA is TGTGCCAGCAGCACCAGACAGGACAATGAGCAGTTCTTC.

V usage is TRBV6-5 and J usage is TRBJ1-1; 7 bases agree with TRBD1. This CDR3 is 15 amino acids long. In germline, CDR1 is MNHEY, CDR2 SVGAGI. V lost 4 bases to trimming and J lost 0 bases; unmatched junction nucleotides: 5. The CDR3 DNA sequence: TGTGCCAGCAGTTGGGGACAGCAAATGAACACTGAAGCTTTCTTT. Translation gives CASSWGQQMNTEAFF.

The chain links TRBV2 to TRBJ2-3, with 9 bases lining up with TRBD1. CDR1 is SNHLY, CDR2 FYNNEI, per germline. After removal of 6 bases from V and 5 bases from J, the junction contained 9 bases not matched to a gene. CDR3 length: 15 amino acids. For the CDR3, the DNA is TGTGCCAGCAGCGAAAATAGACAGGGGGTAGATACGCAGTATTTT. It yields the protein CASSENRQGVDTQYF.

The chain carries TRBV28 and TRBJ2-5; 11 nucleotides agree with TRBD1. This CDR3 contains 14 residues. Germline trimming cut 6 bases from V and 5 bases from J; bases unmatched to any gene: 5. Germline V lookup: CDR1 MDHEN, CDR2 SYDVKM. The CDR3 DNA sequence: TGTGCCAGCAGGGACAGGGGGCGCTGGGAGACCCAGTACTTC. It is translated as CASRDRGRWETQYF.

This chain links TRBV7-9 with TRBJ2-7; D may be TRBD1 (6 bases). There are 15 residues in the CDR3. V lost 1 base and J 5 bases, leaving 15 bases between the germline ends. Germline-derived CDR1 and CDR2 are SEHNR and FQNEAQ (reference sequence). CDR3 DNA sequence: TGTGCCAGCAGCTTAGAGGGAACTTGGGGGCACGAGCAGTACTTC. Translated: CASSLEGTWGHEQYF. Looking up the rest from reference TRBV7-9 and TRBJ2-7 gives the full variable domain: DTGVSQNPRHKITKRGQNVTFRCDPISEHNRLYWYRQTLGQGPEFLTYFQNEAQLEKSRLLSDRFSAERPKGSFSTLEIQRTEQGDSAMYLCASSLEGTWGHEQYFGPGTRLTVT.

This sequence joins TRBV5-6 and TRBJ1-1; D is possibly TRBD1 (5 bases). V was pared by 1 base and J by 2 bases, with 12 bases between. The CDR3 sequence is 15 residues long. CDR1 is SGHDT and CDR2 is YYEEEE in the germline V gene. CDR3 amino acids: CASSLPGGGNTEAFF. The CDR3, as DNA: TGTGCCAGCAGCTTGCCGGGGGGAGGAAACACTGAAGCTTTCTTT.

The chain uses TRBV7-2 and TRBJ2-6; D may be TRBD1 (5 bases). This CDR3 region has 13 residues. Germline assignment: CDR1 SGHTA and CDR2 FQGNSA. Trimming removed 6 bases at V and 2 bases at J, with 5 bases between. Here the CDR3 reads CASRGPGANVLTF. The DNA of the CDR3 is TGTGCCAGCAGGGGGCCTGGGGCCAACGTCCTGACTTTC.

The V and J genes are TRBV7-9 and TRBJ2-5, with D perhaps being TRBD1 or TRBD2 (6 bases each). The CDR3 runs 15 residues. Germline V gene sequence: CDR1 SEHNR, CDR2 FQNEAQ (reference sequence). With 5 bases removed from V and 2 bases from J, the gap between germline ends came to 15 bases. CDR3 bases: TGTGCCAGCAGCCAAGGGGGGTTAGAACAAGAGACCCAGTACTTC. It specifies CASSQGGLEQETQYF.

The J gene is TRBJ2-3, the V gene TRBV4-1; a possible D gene is TRBD2 (7 bases). The germline V and J ends were trimmed by 4 bases and 2 bases, with 19 bases remaining between them. CDR1 is MGHRA, CDR2 YSYEKL, per germline. CDR3 length: 17 residues. The CDR3: CASSPNQGGGDTDTQYF. CDR3 DNA sequence: TGCGCCAGCAGCCCAAACCAGGGAGGGGGGGACACAGATACGCAGTATTTT.

The rearrangement uses TRBV2 and TRBJ1-5; D not certain. CDR1 SNHLY and CDR2 FYNNEI come from the germline V gene. Trimming removed 3 bases at V and 4 bases at J, with 13 bases between. The CDR3 is made up of 15 amino acids. This CDR3 reads CASSDLDTDNQPQHF. The CDR3 bases are TGTGCCAGCAGTGACCTAGACACTGATAATCAGCCCCAGCATTTT. The whole variable domain, filled in from reference TRBV2 and TRBJ1-5, reads EPEVTQTPSHQVTQMGQEVILRCVPISNHLYFYWYRQILGQKVEFLVSFYNNEISEKSEIFDDQFSVERPDGSNFTLKIRSTKLEDSAMYFCASSDLDTDNQPQHFGDGTRLSIL.

The V gene is TRBV9, the J gene TRBJ1-2; tentatively, D is TRBD1 (5 bases). The CDR3 length is 12 residues. V dropped 4 bases and J dropped 6 bases, with 10 bases sitting between them. Germline CDR1 SGDLS, CDR2 YYNGEE. CDR3 protein: CASSSTVHGYTF. The CDR3 nucleotides are TGTGCCAGCAGCTCGACAGTACATGGCTACACCTTC.

V gene TRBV5-6 combines with J gene TRBJ1-4, with 9 positions matching TRBD1. Germline V gives CDR1 SGHDT, CDR2 YYEEEE. Trimming cost V 1 base and J 10 bases; bases outside gene matches: 5. This CDR3 spans 14 amino acids. CDR3 residues: CASSLRDRVGKLFF. The CDR3 DNA reads as TGTGCCAGCAGCTTGAGGGACAGGGTTGGAAAACTGTTTTTT. The variable domain in full, with the rest retrieved from reference TRBV5-6 and TRBJ1-4, is DAGVTQSPTHLIKTRGQQVTLRCSPKSGHDTVSWYQQALGQGPQFIFQYYEEEERQRGNFPDRFSGHQFPNYSSELNVNALLLGDSALYLCASSLRDRVGKLFFGSGTQLSVL.

This sequence joins TRBV5-1 and TRBJ2-4; 7 bases fit TRBD1. V was clipped by 4 bases and J by 6 bases; unmatched bases: 7. Per germline, CDR1 SGHRS and CDR2 YFSETQ. This CDR3 region has 14 residues. The CDR3 loop is CASSLRTGPNIQYF. Here the CDR3 DNA reads TGCGCCAGCAGCCTTCGGACAGGTCCAAACATTCAGTACTTC.

The chain links TRBV12-3 or TRBV12-4 to TRBJ1-2, with 9 bases identical to TRBD1. This CDR3 has 13 residues. V shed 3 bases and J 4 bases; nucleotides not matched to a gene: 0. The CDR3 region is CASSLTGGYGYTF. In DNA, the CDR3 is TGTGCCAGCAGTTTGACAGGGGGCTATGGCTACACCTTC.

The chain recombines TRBV5-8 with TRBJ1-1; D is undetermined. The CDR3 extends over 16 amino acids. CDR1 is SGHTS, CDR2 YDEGEE, per germline. The ends were cut back, 0 bases at V and 0 bases at J, with 12 bases in the middle. DNA for the CDR3: TGTGCCAGCAGCTTGGAGGGAGACGATCTGAACACTGAAGCTTTCTTT. Protein product: CASSLEGDDLNTEAFF.

The CDR3 loop is CASSQGGGTGNTIYF. The CDR3 DNA sequence: TGCGCCAGCAGCCAAGGAGGGGGCACTGGAAACACCATATATTTT. The V call is TRBV4-1, the J call TRBJ1-3; 7 nucleotides agree with TRBD1. This CDR3 is built from 15 residues. The trim removed 1 base at V and 2 bases at J, leaving 2 bases unmatched. CDR1 is MGHRA, CDR2 YSYEKL, per germline.

This sequence joins TRBV11-2 and TRBJ2-5; D unclear. The CDR3 is made up of 12 amino acids. V lost 4 bases and J lost 3, with 6 bases in between. Germline V lookup: CDR1 SGHAT, CDR2 FQNNGV. The CDR3 DNA reads TGTGCCAGCAGCTCGCCCAAAGAGACCCAGTACTTC. It is translated as CASSSPKETQYF.

This sequence joins TRBV9 and TRBJ2-1; 9 nucleotides align to TRBD2. From germline, CDR1 is SGDLS and CDR2 YYNGEE. The CDR3 length is 15 residues. Unmatched junction bases numbered 6, after V lost 4 bases and J lost 4 bases. CDR3 loop: CASSISGGLYNEQFF. DNA of the CDR3: TGTGCCAGCAGCATAAGCGGGGGGTTATACAATGAGCAGTTCTTC.

This sequence joins TRBV30 and TRBJ1-6, with a tentative D call TRBD1 (5 bases). Trimming left V 1 base short and J 1 base short, with 8 bases between. The CDR3 has 15 amino acids. Germline V gene sequence: CDR1 GTSNPN, CDR2 SVGIG (reference sequence). The CDR3 DNA reads as TGTGCCTGGAGTGCGAGGGGTTCCTATAATTCACCCCTCCACTTT. This sequence encodes CAWSARGSYNSPLHF.

The chain couples TRBV7-2 to TRBJ1-2; D gene unclear. The CDR3 consists of 12 residues. The V and J ends lost 2 bases and 3 bases respectively, with 4 bases between them. Germline V CDR1 and CDR2: SGHTA, FQGNSA. CDR3 DNA: TGTGCCAGCAGCTTAACGGACTATGGCTACACCTTC. Translating it yields CASSLTDYGYTF.

The genes are TRBV5-1 and TRBJ1-4; a possible D gene is TRBD1 (5 bases). Trimming pared 0 bases from V and 4 bases from J, leaving 10 bases between. The CDR3 has 15 residues. Germline V gene lookup returns CDR1 SGHRS and CDR2 YFSETQ. The CDR3 nucleotides are TGCGCCAGCAGCTTGGCTGGGGGTGATAATGAAAAACTGTTTTTT. This encodes CASSLAGGDNEKLFF.

The rearrangement joins TRBV2 to TRBJ1-4, with D hard to call. Germline CDR1 and CDR2: SNHLY and FYNNEI. V was shortened by 4 bases and J by 9 bases, with 9 bases between the two germline ends. The CDR3 sequence is 12 residues long. CDR3 region: CASSVLAKKLFF. For the CDR3, the DNA is TGTGCCAGCAGTGTCCTGGCTAAAAAACTGTTTTTT. The entire variable domain, with the rest obtained from reference TRBV2 and TRBJ1-4, is as follows: EPEVTQTPSHQVTQMGQEVILRCVPISNHLYFYWYRQILGQKVEFLVSFYNNEISEKSEIFDDQFSVERPDGSNFTLKIRSTKLEDSAMYFCASSVLAKKLFFGSGTQLSVL.

V gene TRBV6-5 combines with J gene TRBJ2-3, with 8 bases that match TRBD2. Germline V CDR1 and CDR2: MNHEY, SVGAGI. CDR3 size: 16 residues. With V trimmed by 2 bases and J by 1 base, 5 bases remained unmatched. The CDR3 region is CASSYGAGVGTDTQYF. The DNA of the CDR3 is TGTGCCAGCAGTTACGGAGCGGGGGTGGGCACAGATACGCAGTATTTT.

On this clone: A read error may produce the germline difference seen at one junction end. J is TRBJ2-7 and V is TRBV18; D might be TRBD1 (6 bases). This CDR3 is built from 12 residues. From germline, CDR1 is KGHSH and CDR2 LQKENI. The CDR3 DNA is TGTGCCAGCTCGCCACAGGGTAGTGAGCAGTACTTC. This gives the protein CASSPQGSEQYF.

The chain uses TRBV7-2 and TRBJ1-6, with D hard to call. CDR3 size: 13 residues. Germline-derived CDR1 and CDR2 are SGHTA and FQGNSA. The ends were cut back, 5 bases at V and 6 bases at J, with 8 bases in the middle. Written as DNA, the CDR3 is TGTGCCAGCAGCCAGGAAAGTAATTCACCCCTCCACTTT. As protein: CASSQESNSPLHF.

The chain carries TRBV24-1 and TRBJ2-2, with D perhaps TRBD2 (5 bases). CDR1 is KGHDR and CDR2 is SFDVKD in the germline V gene. CDR3 length equals 14 residues. V shed 0 bases and J shed 6 bases, with 7 bases lying between them. The CDR3 spells CATSDLVGAGELFF. Written as DNA, the CDR3 is TGTGCCACCAGTGATTTGGTCGGGGCCGGGGAGCTGTTTTTT.

The sample holds one count of this clone. The chain couples TRBV2 to TRBJ1-2, with D hard to call. Trimming removed 2 bases from V and 4 bases from J, with 14 bases in between. CDR1 and CDR2 from the germline V gene are SNHLY and FYNNEI. CDR3 length: 15 amino acids. The CDR3 loop is CASSEPQGMGYGYTF. DNA for the CDR3: TGTGCCAGCAGTGAACCCCAAGGGATGGGCTATGGCTACACCTTC.

The chain employs TRBV28 and TRBJ2-1, with D perhaps TRBD2 (6 bases). Germline V lookup: CDR1 MDHEN, CDR2 SYDVKM. This CDR3 has 16 residues. The V end lost 10 bases, the J end lost 7 bases, and 26 bases lay between the germline ends. CDR3 loop: CATTAQGRASGNEQFF. CDR3 nucleotide sequence: TGTGCCACCACGGCTCAGGGCCGAGCAAGCGGGAATGAGCAGTTCTTC.

This clone was recorded once. This rearrangement joins TRBV18 to TRBJ1-1; 10 nucleotides line up with TRBD1. The trim removed 2 bases at V and 4 bases at J, leaving 1 base unmatched. CDR1 and CDR2 from the germline V gene are KGHSH and LQKENI. The CDR3 spans 14 residues. CDR3 residues: CASSPGTGATEAFF. CDR3 DNA: TGTGCCAGCTCACCAGGGACAGGGGCCACTGAAGCTTTCTTT.